One sample yielded the 5 T cell receptor beta chains listed below, sequenced in a study of blood T cell repertoires in COVID-19. Sequencing was performed with immunoSEQ multiplex PCR; in TCRdb, only in-frame clones are kept and a portion is missing. The sample yields more than 150,000 clones, 78% seen once. Sequencing was carried out using peripheral blood. The receptors originated from a woman at least 80 years old with acute or convalescent COVID-19.

The rearrangement links TRBV6-5 to TRBJ1-1; 8 bases agree with TRBD1. V was pared by 9 bases and J by 1 base, with 4 bases of the junction left unmatched. This CDR3 has 13 residues. Per germline, CDR1 MNHEY and CDR2 SVGAGI. Here the CDR3 reads CASRTGSNTEAFF. CDR3 sequence (DNA): TGTGCCAGTAGGACAGGGTCGAACACTGAAGCTTTCTTT.

The V call is TRBV4-1, the J call TRBJ2-1; 8 bases are a match to TRBD1. Germline CDR1 reads MGHRA; CDR2 reads YSYEKL. V was pared by 2 bases and J by 7 bases, with 10 bases of the junction left unmatched. The length of the CDR3 is 16 residues. The CDR3 sequence is CASSQSPFRGPNEQFF. The DNA for the CDR3 is TGCGCCAGCAGCCAAAGCCCCTTCAGGGGGCCGAATGAGCAGTTCTTC.

The chain links TRBV29-1 to TRBJ2-7; 7 bases agree with TRBD1. This CDR3 is 14 amino acids long. Germline V gene data show CDR1 as SQVTM and CDR2 as ANQGSEA. Germline trimming cut 4 bases from V and 3 bases from J; bases unmatched to any gene: 9. The CDR3 bases are TGCAGCGTTGCTTCCCAGACAGGGCTCTACGAGCAGTACTTC. This translates into CSVASQTGLYEQYF.

V gene TRBV7-9 combines with J gene TRBJ1-2, with D maybe TRBD1 (6 bases). Trimming pared 1 base from V and 4 bases from J, leaving 10 bases between. The CDR3 runs 14 residues. Germline V CDR1 and CDR2: SEHNR, FQNEAQ (reference sequence). The CDR3 nucleotides read TGTGCCAGCAGCTTAGGGCAGGGGTTCTATGGCTACACCTTC. This gives the protein CASSLGQGFYGYTF.

The chain joins TRBV18 to TRBJ1-6; 10 bases are shared with TRBD1. Germline assignment: CDR1 KGHSH and CDR2 LQKENI. Germline trimming cut 1 base from V and 8 bases from J; bases unmatched to any gene: 2. The CDR3 contains 15 residues. CDR3 amino acids: CASSPRGTGDSPLHF. The CDR3 bases are TGTGCCAGCTCACCACGCGGGACAGGGGATTCACCCCTCCACTTT.